A selection of T cell receptor beta chains follows, all from one sample in a study of cytomegalovirus exposure and HLA in healthy donors. Sequencing was performed with immunoSEQ multiplex PCR; in TCRdb, only in-frame clones are kept and a portion is missing. Of some 180,000 clones in the sample, 77% were seen once. Material: PBMCs. These receptors all stem from a woman aged 55-75 years in good health and CMV-seropositive. The CDR3 runs from the conserved cysteine through the conserved F or W. The D gene is left open where the match is weak. Size values are once, few and many counts, or a class for expanded clones, and some rows have none.

>TRBV19|NA|TRBJ1-2|few
CASSPGVYGYTF
TGTGCCAGTAGCCCGGGGGTCTATGGCTACACCTTC
>TRBV5-1|NA|TRBJ1-1|NA
CASSLDPQGRHRNTEAFF
TGCGCCAGCAGCTTGGATCCTCAGGGCCGACATCGGAACACTGAAGCTTTCTTT
>TRBV2|TRBD1|TRBJ2-1|NA
CASQGANEQFF
TGTGCCAGCCAGGGGGCAAATGAGCAGTTCTTC
>TRBV28|TRBD2|TRBJ2-1|NA
CASSLPLAGRYNEQFF
TGTGCCAGCAGTTTACCGCTAGCGGGACGTTACAATGAGCAGTTCTTC
>TRBV6-5|NA|TRBJ2-4|NA
CASSLDTGKGNIQYF
TGTGCCAGCAGTCTCGATACAGGGAAGGGAAACATTCAGTACTTC
>TRBV5-1|NA|TRBJ2-7|NA
CASSLGGGKYEQYF
TGCGCCAGCAGCTTGGGTGGGGGCAAGTACGAGCAGTACTTC
>TRBV5-5|TRBD2|TRBJ2-1|NA
CASSLGVAGQNEQFF
TGTGCCAGCAGCTTGGGGGTAGCGGGGCAGAATGAGCAGTTCTTC
>TRBV19|TRBD2|TRBJ2-1|NA
CASSLTSGSFDEQFF
TGTGCCAGTAGTCTGACTAGCGGATCGTTTGATGAGCAGTTCTTC
>TRBV18|TRBD1|TRBJ2-7|NA
CASSPRAFRQGTNYEQYF
TGTGCCAGCTCACCAAGAGCGTTTCGACAGGGTACTAATTACGAGCAGTACTTC
>TRBV5-1|TRBD2|TRBJ2-1|few
CASSRDGTSILDEQFF
TGCGCCAGCAGTCGGGACGGGACTAGTATCCTCGATGAGCAGTTCTTC
>TRBV7-9|NA|TRBJ1-2|NA
CASSPRTGSANYGYTF
TGTGCCAGCAGCCCTCGGACGGGATCAGCTAACTATGGCTACACCTTC
>TRBV5-1|TRBD1|TRBJ2-2|NA
CASSLGGQGNTGELFF
TGCGCCAGCAGTCTAGGGGGACAGGGCAACACCGGGGAGCTGTTTTTT
>TRBV10-1|TRBD1|TRBJ2-7|NA
CASSEPGQGYEQYF
TGCGCCAGCAGTGAGCCGGGACAGGGCTACGAGCAGTACTTC
>TRBV19|TRBD2|TRBJ2-7|NA
CASTPSGLSYEQYF
TGTGCCAGTACCCCTAGCGGGCTATCCTACGAGCAGTACTTC
>TRBV23-1|NA|TRBJ2-7|NA
CASLTGPLTPNYEQYF
TGCGCCAGCCTAACAGGGCCACTAACCCCAAACTACGAGCAGTACTTC
>TRBV27|TRBD1|TRBJ1-2|NA
CASRPFTLQPGQGGYGYTF
TGTGCCAGCAGACCCTTCACCTTACAACCGGGACAGGGAGGGTATGGCTACACCTTC
>TRBV7-9|TRBD1|TRBJ2-7|NA
CASSLSRGTGVNYEQYF
TGTGCCAGCAGCTTGTCTAGAGGGACAGGGGTTAACTACGAGCAGTACTTC
>TRBV10-3|TRBD1|TRBJ1-4|NA
CAISQAGTGVEKLFF
TGTGCCATCAGCCAAGCCGGGACAGGGGTTGAAAAACTGTTTTTT
>TRBV4-2|TRBD2|TRBJ2-7|NA
CASSPPGGAGYEQYF
TGTGCCAGCAGCCCTCCCGGGGGGGCAGGCTACGAGCAGTACTTC
>TRBV7-2|TRBD1|TRBJ1-3|NA
CASSVSGGSGNTIYF
TGTGCCAGCAGCGTCTCAGGGGGCTCTGGAAACACCATATATTTT
>TRBV19|NA|TRBJ2-7|many
CASSIPGTGVGQYF
TGTGCCAGTAGTATTCCCGGAACGGGGGTAGGGCAGTACTTC
>TRBV5-1|NA|TRBJ1-2|NA
CASSPDNNYGYTF
TGCGCCAGCAGCCCGGACAACAACTATGGCTACACCTTC
>TRBV27|NA|TRBJ2-7|NA
CASKVVFGPPEQYF
TGTGCCAGCAAGGTTGTCTTTGGGCCGCCCGAGCAGTACTTC
>TRBV11-2|TRBD2|TRBJ2-1|NA
CASRPSGRNEQFF
TGTGCCAGCAGACCTAGCGGGAGAAATGAGCAGTTCTTC
>TRBV9|TRBD2|TRBJ2-5|NA
CASSDQMGLAGGPGETQYF
TGTGCCAGCAGCGACCAGATGGGACTAGCGGGAGGGCCTGGGGAGACCCAGTACTTC
>TRBV7-3|NA|TRBJ2-7|NA
CASSPSGTYEQYF
TGTGCCAGCAGCCCCTCCGGGACCTACGAGCAGTACTTC
>TRBV6-6|NA|TRBJ2-4|NA
CASTLRAGGRDSQYF
TGTGCCAGCACCTTACGGGCGGGGGGCCGGGACAGTCAGTACTTC
>TRBV30|TRBD2|TRBJ2-7|NA
CAWTRRERNYEQYF
TGTGCCTGGACAAGGCGGGAGCGTAATTACGAGCAGTACTTC
>TRBV10-3|TRBD1|TRBJ1-6|NA
CATGDSNSPLHF
TGTGCCACTGGGGACAGTAATTCACCCCTCCACTTT
>TRBV28|NA|TRBJ1-2|NA
CASSLVPGGYGYTF
TGTGCCAGCAGTTTGGTACCCGGGGGTTATGGCTACACCTTC
>TRBV7-9|TRBD2|TRBJ2-7|NA
CASSVSGGISYEQYF
TGTGCCAGCAGCGTTAGCGGGGGAATCTCCTACGAGCAGTACTTC
>TRBV7-6|NA|TRBJ2-5|NA
CASSLEAGMRETQYF
TGTGCCAGCAGCTTAGAAGCAGGGATGAGGGAGACCCAGTACTTC
>TRBV18|NA|TRBJ2-7|NA
CASSPPQGSGDEQYF
TGTGCCAGCTCACCACCCCAGGGATCGGGAGACGAGCAGTACTTC
>TRBV28|TRBD1|TRBJ1-3|NA
CASSLTGGIGNTIYF
TGTGCCAGCAGTCTCACAGGGGGTATTGGAAACACCATATATTTT
>TRBV28|TRBD1|TRBJ1-1|NA
CASSPRGRGYTEAFF
TGTGCCAGCAGTCCCAGGGGGCGCGGTTACACTGAAGCTTTCTTT
>TRBV10-3|NA|TRBJ2-7|NA
CAISSYGEQYF
TGTGCCATCTCGAGTTACGGCGAGCAGTACTTC
>TRBV18|NA|TRBJ2-7|few
CASSPRRDSYEQYF
TGTGCCAGCTCACCACGGCGGGACTCCTACGAGCAGTACTTC
>TRBV5-5|NA|TRBJ2-7|few
CASSLGGGVYEQYF
TGTGCCAGCAGCTTGGGAGGAGGGGTGTACGAGCAGTACTTC
>TRBV5-1|NA|TRBJ2-3|NA
CASSFRVFGDTQYF
TGCGCCAGCAGCTTCCGGGTCTTCGGGGATACGCAGTATTTT
>TRBV7-9|NA|TRBJ1-4|NA
CASSSSGATNEKLFF
TGTGCCAGCAGCTCCTCAGGCGCAACTAATGAAAAACTGTTTTTT
>TRBV7-6|NA|TRBJ2-7|NA
CASSPIAQGSSYEQYF
TGTGCCAGCAGCCCCATTGCGCAGGGGTCGTCCTACGAGCAGTACTTC
>TRBV7-9|TRBD1|TRBJ1-4|NA
CASSLTTGELFF
TGTGCCAGCAGCTTAACTACAGGGGAACTGTTTTTT
>TRBV30|TRBD1|TRBJ1-2|NA
CAWSVSYRGINYGYTF
TGTGCCTGGAGTGTATCCTACAGGGGGATTAACTATGGCTACACCTTC
>TRBV4-3|NA|TRBJ2-3|NA
CASSQALSTDTQYF
TGCGCCAGCAGCCAAGCCCTTAGCACAGATACGCAGTATTTT
>TRBV2|TRBD2|TRBJ2-1|NA
CASSGGSSYNEQFF
TGTGCCAGCAGTGGCGGGAGCTCCTACAATGAGCAGTTCTTC
>TRBV29-1|TRBD1|TRBJ2-2|once
CSVARTGNTGELFF
TGCAGCGTAGCAAGGACAGGGAACACCGGGGAGCTGTTTTTT
>TRBV5-4|TRBD2|TRBJ2-2|NA
CASRRASGGRSNTGELFF
TGTGCCAGCAGGCGGGCTAGCGGGGGCCGTTCGAACACCGGGGAGCTGTTTTTT
>TRBV4-3|NA|TRBJ2-5|NA
CASSQDGLPGETQYF
TGCGCCAGCAGCCAAGACGGACTCCCCGGGGAGACCCAGTACTTC
>TRBV9|NA|TRBJ2-5|once
CASSVSWGGGGETQYF
TGTGCCAGCAGCGTATCTTGGGGGGGAGGGGGAGAGACCCAGTACTTC
>TRBV10-3|NA|TRBJ2-1|NA
CAARTSRGGDEQFF
TGTGCCGCGAGGACTTCCAGGGGAGGGGATGAGCAGTTCTTC
>TRBV15|TRBD1|TRBJ1-4|NA
CATRRGQENEKLFF
TGTGCCACCAGGAGAGGACAGGAGAATGAAAAACTGTTTTTT
>TRBV5-1|TRBD1|TRBJ2-5|few
CASRPGQGETQYF
TGCGCCAGCAGACCAGGACAGGGAGAGACCCAGTACTTC
>TRBV5-1|TRBD1|TRBJ1-5|NA
CASSRTGESNQPQHF
TGCGCCAGCAGCCGGACAGGGGAAAGCAATCAGCCCCAGCATTTT